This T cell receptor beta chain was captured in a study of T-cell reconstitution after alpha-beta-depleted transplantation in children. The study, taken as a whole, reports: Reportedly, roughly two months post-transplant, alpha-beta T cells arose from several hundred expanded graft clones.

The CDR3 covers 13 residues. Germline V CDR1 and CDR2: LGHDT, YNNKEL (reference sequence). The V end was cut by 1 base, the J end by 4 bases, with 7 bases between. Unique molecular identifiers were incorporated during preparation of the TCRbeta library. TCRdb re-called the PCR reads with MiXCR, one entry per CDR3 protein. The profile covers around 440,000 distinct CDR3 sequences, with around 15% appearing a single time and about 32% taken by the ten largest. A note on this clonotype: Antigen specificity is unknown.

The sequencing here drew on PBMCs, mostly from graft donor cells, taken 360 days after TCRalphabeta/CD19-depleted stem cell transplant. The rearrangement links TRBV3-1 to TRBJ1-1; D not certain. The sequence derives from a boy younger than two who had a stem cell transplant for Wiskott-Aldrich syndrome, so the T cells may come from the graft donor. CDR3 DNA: TGTGCCAGCAGCCAAGCCCGCTTCACTGAAGCTTTCTTT. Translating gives CASSQARFTEAFF.